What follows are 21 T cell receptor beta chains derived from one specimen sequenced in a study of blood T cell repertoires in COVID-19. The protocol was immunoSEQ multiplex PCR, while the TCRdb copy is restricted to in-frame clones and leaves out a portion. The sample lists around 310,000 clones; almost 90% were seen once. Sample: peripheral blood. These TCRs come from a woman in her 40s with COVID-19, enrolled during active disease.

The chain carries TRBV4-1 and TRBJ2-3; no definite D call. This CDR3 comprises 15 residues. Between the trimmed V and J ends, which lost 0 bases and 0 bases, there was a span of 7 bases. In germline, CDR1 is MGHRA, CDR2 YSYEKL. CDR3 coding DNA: TGCGCCAGCAGCCAAGATGCTGGCAGCACAGATACGCAGTATTTT. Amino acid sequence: CASSQDAGSTDTQYF.

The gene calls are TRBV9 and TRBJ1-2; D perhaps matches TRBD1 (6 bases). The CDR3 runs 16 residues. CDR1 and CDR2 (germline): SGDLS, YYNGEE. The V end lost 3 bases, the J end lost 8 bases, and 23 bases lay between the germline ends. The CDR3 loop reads CASSGAQGGDRQGYTF. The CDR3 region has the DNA TGTGCCAGCAGCGGGGCACAGGGTGGAGACCGTCAGGGCTACACCTTC.

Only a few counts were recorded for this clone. The CDR3 region is CASSQPREIRGRKSNQPQHF. CDR3 DNA: TGCGCCAGCAGCCAACCGCGAGAAATCAGGGGCCGGAAGAGCAATCAGCCCCAGCATTTT. The chain carries TRBV4-1 and TRBJ1-5; D is possibly TRBD1 (6 bases). The germline CDR1 and CDR2 sequences are MGHRA and YSYEKL. The CDR3 is 20 amino acids. V lost 2 bases and J lost 1, with 24 bases in between.

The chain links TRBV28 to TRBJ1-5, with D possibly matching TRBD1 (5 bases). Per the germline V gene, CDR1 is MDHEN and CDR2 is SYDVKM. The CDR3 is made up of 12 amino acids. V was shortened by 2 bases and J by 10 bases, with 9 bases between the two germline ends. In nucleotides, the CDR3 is TGTGCCAGCAGTTTACGGGGGGATCCCCAGCATTTT. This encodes CASSLRGDPQHF.

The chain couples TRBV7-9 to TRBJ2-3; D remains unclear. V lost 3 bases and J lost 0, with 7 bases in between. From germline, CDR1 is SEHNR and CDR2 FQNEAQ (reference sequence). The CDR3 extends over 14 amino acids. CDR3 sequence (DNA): TGTGCCAGCAGCTTCAGTTCTAGCACAGATACGCAGTATTTT. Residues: CASSFSSSTDTQYF.

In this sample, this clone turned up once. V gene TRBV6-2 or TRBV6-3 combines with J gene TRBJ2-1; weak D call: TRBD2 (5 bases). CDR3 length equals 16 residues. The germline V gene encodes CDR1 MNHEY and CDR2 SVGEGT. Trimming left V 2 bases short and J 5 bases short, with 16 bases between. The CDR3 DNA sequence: TGTGCCAGCAGTTACGACCCGGGGTACCCTCACAATGAGCAGTTCTTC. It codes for CASSYDPGYPHNEQFF.

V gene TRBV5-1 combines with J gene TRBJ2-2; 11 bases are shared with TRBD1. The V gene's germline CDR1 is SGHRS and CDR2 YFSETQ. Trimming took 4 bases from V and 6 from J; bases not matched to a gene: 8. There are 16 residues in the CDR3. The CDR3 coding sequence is TGCGCCAGCAGCGAGGGACAGGGGGAAACGGCCGGGGAGCTGTTTTTT. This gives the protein CASSEGQGETAGELFF.

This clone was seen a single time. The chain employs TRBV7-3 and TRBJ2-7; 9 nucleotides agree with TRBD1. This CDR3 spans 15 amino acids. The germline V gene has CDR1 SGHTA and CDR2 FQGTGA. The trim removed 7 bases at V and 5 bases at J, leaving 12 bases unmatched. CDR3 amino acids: CASNDPGQGVHEQYF. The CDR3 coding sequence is TGTGCCAGCAATGATCCGGGACAGGGAGTCCACGAGCAGTACTTC.

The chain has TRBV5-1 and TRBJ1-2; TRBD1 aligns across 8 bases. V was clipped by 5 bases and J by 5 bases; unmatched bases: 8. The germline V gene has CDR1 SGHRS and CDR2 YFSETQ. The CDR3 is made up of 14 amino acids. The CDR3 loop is CASSPGQEGYGYTF. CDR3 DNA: TGCGCCAGCAGTCCGGGACAGGAAGGTTATGGCTACACCTTC.

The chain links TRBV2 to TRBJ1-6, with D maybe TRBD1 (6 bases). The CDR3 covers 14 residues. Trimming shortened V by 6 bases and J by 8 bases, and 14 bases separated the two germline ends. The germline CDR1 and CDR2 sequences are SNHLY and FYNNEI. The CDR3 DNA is TGTGCCAGCAGGGGGGACAATTTCTATTCACCCCTCCACTTT. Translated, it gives CASRGDNFYSPLHF.

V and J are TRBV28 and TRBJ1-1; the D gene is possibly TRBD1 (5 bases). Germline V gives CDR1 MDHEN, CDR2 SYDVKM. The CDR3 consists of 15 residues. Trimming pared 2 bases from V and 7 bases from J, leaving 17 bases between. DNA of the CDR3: TGTGCCAGCAGTTTAAATACAGGTCGAAAGGTTGAAGCTTTCTTT. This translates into CASSLNTGRKVEAFF.

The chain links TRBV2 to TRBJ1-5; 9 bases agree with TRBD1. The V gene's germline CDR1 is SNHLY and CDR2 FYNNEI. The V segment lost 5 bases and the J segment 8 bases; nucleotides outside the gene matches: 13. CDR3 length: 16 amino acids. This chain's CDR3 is CASSTGTGRFGEPQHF. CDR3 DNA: TGTGCCAGCAGTACCGGGACAGGGAGGTTCGGGGAGCCCCAGCATTTT.

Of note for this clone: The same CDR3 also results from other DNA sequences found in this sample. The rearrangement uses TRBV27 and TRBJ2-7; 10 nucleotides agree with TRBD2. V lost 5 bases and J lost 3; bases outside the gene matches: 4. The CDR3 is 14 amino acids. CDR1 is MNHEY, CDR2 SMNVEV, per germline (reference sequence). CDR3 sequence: CASSPGLADYEQYF. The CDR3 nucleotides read TGTGCCAGCAGTCCCGGACTAGCGGACTACGAGCAGTACTTC.

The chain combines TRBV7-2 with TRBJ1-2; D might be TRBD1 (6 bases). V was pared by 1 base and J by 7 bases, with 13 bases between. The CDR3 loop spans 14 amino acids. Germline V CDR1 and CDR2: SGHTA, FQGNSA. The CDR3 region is CASSLDDRWGGYTF. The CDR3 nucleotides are TGTGCCAGCAGCTTAGACGACAGGTGGGGTGGCTACACCTTC.

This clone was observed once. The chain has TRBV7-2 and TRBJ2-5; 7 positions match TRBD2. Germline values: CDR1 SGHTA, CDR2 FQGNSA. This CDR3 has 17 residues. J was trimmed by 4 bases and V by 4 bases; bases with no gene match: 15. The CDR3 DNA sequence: TGTGCCAGCAGCTCCGGGGGGTTAGGTCCCCGGGGAGAGACCCAGTACTTC. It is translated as CASSSGGLGPRGETQYF.

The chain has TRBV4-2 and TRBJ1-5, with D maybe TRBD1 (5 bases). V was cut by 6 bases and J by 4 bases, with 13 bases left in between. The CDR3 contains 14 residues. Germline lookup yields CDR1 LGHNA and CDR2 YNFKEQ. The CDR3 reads CASSQRDLNQPQHF. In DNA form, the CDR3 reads TGTGCCAGCAGTCAGAGGGACTTAAATCAGCCCCAGCATTTT.

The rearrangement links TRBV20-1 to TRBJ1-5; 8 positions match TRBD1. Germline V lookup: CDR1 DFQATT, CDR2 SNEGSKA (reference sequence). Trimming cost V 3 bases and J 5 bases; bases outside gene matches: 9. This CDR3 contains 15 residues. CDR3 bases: TGCAGTGCTAGTACGGCACAGGGGGGGGATCAGCCCCAGCATTTT. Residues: CSASTAQGGDQPQHF.

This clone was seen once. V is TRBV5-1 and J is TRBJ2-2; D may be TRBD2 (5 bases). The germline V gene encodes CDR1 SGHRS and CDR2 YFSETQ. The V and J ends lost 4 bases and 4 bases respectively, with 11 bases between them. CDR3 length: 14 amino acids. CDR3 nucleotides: TGCGCCAGCAGCCACCGTGAGGGCACCGGGGAGCTGTTTTTT. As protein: CASSHREGTGELFF.

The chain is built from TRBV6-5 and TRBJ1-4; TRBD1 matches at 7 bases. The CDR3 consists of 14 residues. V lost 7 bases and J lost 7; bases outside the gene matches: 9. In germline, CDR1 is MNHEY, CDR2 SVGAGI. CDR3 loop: CASNPTGYSEKLFF. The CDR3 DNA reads TGTGCCAGCAACCCGACAGGGTACAGTGAAAAACTGTTTTTT.

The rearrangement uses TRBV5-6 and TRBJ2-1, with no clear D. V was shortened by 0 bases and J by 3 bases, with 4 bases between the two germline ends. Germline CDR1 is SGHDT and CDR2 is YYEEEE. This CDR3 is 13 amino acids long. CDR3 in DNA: TGTGCCAGCAGCTTGGAGCTCTACAATGAGCAGTTCTTC. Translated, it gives CASSLELYNEQFF.

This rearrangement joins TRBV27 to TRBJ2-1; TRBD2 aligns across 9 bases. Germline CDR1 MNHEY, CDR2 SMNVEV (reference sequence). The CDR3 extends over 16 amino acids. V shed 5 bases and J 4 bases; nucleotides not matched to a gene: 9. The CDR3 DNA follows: TGTGCCAGCAGTCCTCAATCTAGCGGGATTTACAATGAGCAGTTCTTC. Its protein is CASSPQSSGIYNEQFF.